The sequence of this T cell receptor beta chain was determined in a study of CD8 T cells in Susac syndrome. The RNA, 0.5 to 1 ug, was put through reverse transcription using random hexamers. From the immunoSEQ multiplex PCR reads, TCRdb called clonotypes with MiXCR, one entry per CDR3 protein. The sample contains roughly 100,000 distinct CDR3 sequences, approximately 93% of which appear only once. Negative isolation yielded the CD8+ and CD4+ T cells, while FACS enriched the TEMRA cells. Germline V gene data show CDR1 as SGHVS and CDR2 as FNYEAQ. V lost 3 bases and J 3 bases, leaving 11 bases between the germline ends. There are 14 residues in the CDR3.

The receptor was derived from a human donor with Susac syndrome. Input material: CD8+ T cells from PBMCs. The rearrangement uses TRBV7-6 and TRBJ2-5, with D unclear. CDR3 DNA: TGTGCCAGCAGCTTCCGGGCCGTTGAAGAGACCCAGTACTTC. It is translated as CASSFRAVEETQYF.